This T cell receptor (beta chain) comes out of a study of post-analysis software for immune sequencing data. Overall study context: Disease trajectories encompassed relapsing-remitting, secondary progressive and progressive-relapsing multiple sclerosis.

This clonotype was counted a few times. Its antigen remains unknown. Tagging with unique molecular identifiers was a feature of the TCR beta cDNA libraries. TCRdb independently ran MiXCR on the PCR reads; one entry per CDR3 protein. The table has more than 500,000 distinct CDR3 sequences, less than 40% seen once; the top ten hold about 6%. The trim removed 4 bases at V and 0 bases at J, leaving 2 bases unmatched. Germline CDR1 and CDR2: SQVTM and ANQGSEA. CDR3 length: 14 residues. General study results and limits: Among roughly 5 TRBV segments more frequent in patients than controls were TRBV5-6, TRBV5-1 and TRBV20-1.

The chain employs TRBV29-1 and TRBJ2-1; 8 bases agree with TRBD1. The sequenced sample consisted of blood. The sequence derives from a girl aged 2-17 years with multiple sclerosis. For the CDR3, the DNA is TGCAGCGTTGTTACAGGGGGCTCCTACAATGAGCAGTTCTTC. Protein sequence: CSVVTGGSYNEQFF.